The 31 T cell receptor beta chains reported below all come from one sample, sequenced in a study of type 1 regulatory T cells. MiXCR was run by TCRdb on the reads, yielding one entry per CDR3 protein. Here the sample spans some 20,000 distinct CDR3 sequences, roughly half being singletons. Antigen specificity for these receptors is unknown. The sample comprised cultured T cells, either the whole culture or a sorted T cell fraction (not recorded which). The source is a human donor in good health.

V usage is TRBV7-9 and J usage is TRBJ1-3; 7 positions agree with TRBD1. Germline V gene lookup returns CDR1 SEHNR and CDR2 FQNEAQ (reference sequence). There are 15 residues in the CDR3. J lost 0 bases, V lost 6 bases, and 5 bases had no gene match. CDR3 protein: CASRRGQISGNTIYF. DNA of the CDR3: TGTGCCAGCAGAAGGGGACAGATCTCTGGAAACACCATATATTTT.

The chain is built from TRBV18 and TRBJ2-2; D remains unclear. CDR1 is KGHSH, CDR2 LQKENI, per germline. This CDR3 is built from 15 residues. V lost 6 bases and J lost 3, with 14 bases in between. The CDR3 DNA reads TGTGCCAGCTCTCCAGTCCACACAGACACCGGGGAGCTGTTTTTT. It encodes CASSPVHTDTGELFF.

Judged by abundance, this clonotype is medium-sized. The V and J genes are TRBV6-1 and TRBJ1-5; weak D call: TRBD1 (6 bases). V was shortened by 8 bases and J by 0 bases, with 11 bases between the two germline ends. The CDR3 spans 14 residues. Per germline, CDR1 MNHNS and CDR2 SASEGT. Written as DNA, the CDR3 is TGTGCCAGCCAACGGACAGCTAGCAATCAGCCCCAGCATTTT. This gives the protein CASQRTASNQPQHF.

The chain carries TRBV3-1 and TRBJ2-7; TRBD1 matches at 7 bases. CDR3 size: 16 residues. In germline, CDR1 is LGHDT, CDR2 YNNKEL (reference sequence). The V segment lost 1 base and the J segment 9 bases; nucleotides outside the gene matches: 15. This CDR3 is CASSQGYDREGLVQYF. The CDR3 region has the DNA TGTGCCAGCAGCCAAGGCTATGACAGGGAAGGGCTCGTGCAGTACTTC.

The V call is TRBV7-2, the J call TRBJ2-5; unclear D gene. CDR3 length equals 15 residues. Germline V gene sequence: CDR1 SGHTA, CDR2 FQGNSA. Deletions cut 5 bases from V and 7 bases from J, with 20 bases between. The CDR3 nucleotides are TGTGCCAGCAGCCTCGGACCAGCCCGCGCAGGGACCCAGTACTTC. Translating it yields CASSLGPARAGTQYF.

The rearrangement links TRBV20-1 to TRBJ2-3; 10 bases align to TRBD1. This CDR3 comprises 15 residues. Germline V lookup: CDR1 DFQATT, CDR2 SNEGSKA (reference sequence). Losses at the gene ends were 7 bases for V and 4 bases for J; bases not matched to a gene: 11. CDR3 nucleotides: TGCAGTGTTACACCCGGACAGGGGGGAGCAGATACGCAGTATTTT. The encoded protein is CSVTPGQGGADTQYF.

This sequence joins TRBV11-2 and TRBJ2-7; 7 bases match TRBD2. There are 11 residues in the CDR3. Losses at the gene ends were 1 base for V and 9 bases for J; bases not matched to a gene: 0. Germline-derived CDR1 and CDR2 are SGHAT and FQNNGV. The CDR3 nucleotides read TGTGCCAGCAGCTTAGCGGGGGGGCAGTACTTC. It is translated as CASSLAGGQYF. Full variable domain (outside the CDR3, taken from reference TRBV11-2 and TRBJ2-7): EAGVAQSPRYKIIEKRQSVAFWCNPISGHATLYWYQQILGQGPKLLIQFQNNGVVDDSQLPKDRFSAERLKGVDSTLKIQPAKLEDSAVYLCASSLAGGQYFGPGTRLTVT.

The chain is built from TRBV5-1 and TRBJ2-7; either TRBD1 or TRBD2 may supply D (7 bases each). Germline V gives CDR1 SGHRS, CDR2 YFSETQ. Trimming left V 4 bases short and J 7 bases short, with 18 bases between. The CDR3 length is 14 residues. This chain's CDR3 is CASSQGGGGKEQYF. The CDR3 bases are TGCGCCAGCAGCCAGGGGGGAGGGGGAAAGGAGCAGTACTTC. The full variable domain, rest sourced from reference TRBV5-1 and TRBJ2-7, is KAGVTQTPRYLIKTRGQQVTLSCSPISGHRSVSWYQQTPGQGLQFLFEYFSETQRNKGNFPGRFSGRQFSNSRSEMNVSTLELGDSALYLCASSQGGGGKEQYFGPGTRLTVT.

V and J are TRBV7-7 and TRBJ2-3, with D possibly being TRBD1 or TRBD2 (6 bases each). Germline CDR1 and CDR2: SSHAT and FNYEAQ (reference sequence). V was cut by 4 bases and J by 2 bases, with 13 bases left in between. The CDR3 runs 15 residues. The CDR3 DNA reads TGTGCCAGCAGCTCCTTCCCGGGGGCCACAGATACGCAGTATTTT. Amino acid sequence: CASSSFPGATDTQYF.

The V gene is TRBV24-1, the J gene TRBJ2-5, with TRBD1 matching 7 bases. The CDR3 covers 16 residues. Losses at the gene ends were 3 bases for V and 4 bases for J; bases not matched to a gene: 10. Per the germline V gene, CDR1 is KGHDR and CDR2 is SFDVKD. This CDR3 is CATSDPRRQGRETQYF. The CDR3 bases are TGTGCCACCAGTGATCCAAGGCGACAGGGACGAGAGACCCAGTACTTC.

The gene calls are TRBV6-1 and TRBJ1-4; D perhaps matches TRBD1 (5 bases). This CDR3 comprises 16 residues. The V gene's germline CDR1 is MNHNS and CDR2 SASEGT. Trimming pared 4 bases from V and 4 bases from J, leaving 16 bases between. CDR3 in DNA: TGTGCCAGCAGTGTATGGGGACCCGAAGTTAATGAAAAACTGTTTTTT. This codes for CASSVWGPEVNEKLFF.

In its sample, this clonotype ranks as medium-sized. The V call is TRBV4-1, the J call TRBJ1-2; possible D gene TRBD1, 5 bases. The ends were cut back, 4 bases at V and 2 bases at J, with 20 bases in the middle. Germline lookup yields CDR1 MGHRA and CDR2 YSYEKL. The CDR3 length is 17 residues. CDR3 nucleotides: TGCGCCAGCAGCCCGAGGAGGGGATACTGGACGAACTATGGCTACACCTTC. Amino acids: CASSPRRGYWTNYGYTF.

This chain uses TRBV9 with TRBJ1-1, with D possibly being TRBD1 (6 bases). This CDR3 is 15 amino acids long. The germline gives CDR1 SGDLS, CDR2 YYNGEE. Trimming removed 4 bases from V and 6 bases from J, with 19 bases in between. Written as DNA, the CDR3 is TGTGCCAGCAGCTTACAGACAGGTGACTTCGCTGAAGCTTTCTTT. It encodes CASSLQTGDFAEAFF. Combining the CDR3 with reference TRBV9 and TRBJ1-1 gives the whole variable domain DSGVTQTPKHLITATGQRVTLRCSPRSGDLSVYWYQQSLDQGLQFLIQYYNGEERAKGNILERFSAQQFPDLHSELNLSSLELGDSALYFCASSLQTGDFAEAFFGQGTRLTVV.

This clonotype was recorded once. This chain links TRBV6-2 or TRBV6-3 with TRBJ1-5; D gene ambiguous. Trimming pared 8 bases from V and 3 bases from J, leaving 14 bases between. The CDR3 is made up of 14 amino acids. CDR1 is MNHEY and CDR2 is SVGEGT in the germline V gene. The CDR3 DNA reads as TGTGCCAGCTCCTCAGCGGGAAACAATCAGCCCCAGCATTTT. It specifies CASSSAGNNQPQHF.

In regard to this clonotype: One junction end disagrees with the germline gene, perhaps due to a read error. The gene calls are TRBV9 and TRBJ1-6; D is perhaps TRBD1 (5 bases). The V gene's germline CDR1 is SGDLS and CDR2 YYNGEE. This CDR3 is built from 15 residues. CDR3 sequence reads: CVSSPRLGVGSPLHF. DNA of the CDR3: TGTGTCAGCAGCCCCCGATTGGGGGTAGGGTCACCCCTCCACTTT.

This clonotype rates as medium-sized. The J gene is TRBJ2-7, the V gene TRBV4-2; a weak D match, TRBD2 (6 bases). The germline V and J ends were trimmed by 3 bases and 6 bases, with 18 bases remaining between them. The CDR3 extends over 15 amino acids. Germline V gene lookup returns CDR1 LGHNA and CDR2 YNFKEQ. CDR3 DNA: TGTGCCAGCAGCCAGGATCAGGGACTGCCCCTCGAGCAGTACTTC. It yields the protein CASSQDQGLPLEQYF.

The chain joins TRBV12-3 or TRBV12-4 to TRBJ2-4; tentatively, D is TRBD2 (6 bases). This CDR3 comprises 18 residues. Trimming took 3 bases from V and 0 from J, leaving 18 bases between them. The CDR3 is CASSFWTQRVLAKNIQYF. CDR3 DNA: TGTGCCAGCAGTTTCTGGACCCAGCGGGTATTAGCCAAAAACATTCAGTACTTC.

The chain joins TRBV28 to TRBJ2-4; 10 positions match TRBD2. V lost 5 bases, J lost 16 bases, and 11 bases stayed unmatched. Germline V gives CDR1 MDHEN, CDR2 SYDVKM. This CDR3 comprises 13 residues. CDR3 sequence (DNA): TGTGCCAGCAGTCCTCGCGATAGCGGGGGGCCATACTTC. Amino acid sequence: CASSPRDSGGPYF.

Details on this clonotype: A much larger clone is a single base away; this may be a read error. This chain links TRBV6-2 or TRBV6-3 with TRBJ2-5; 8 bases are a match to TRBD2. Germline V CDR1 and CDR2: MNHEY, SVGEGT. The CDR3 is 15 amino acids. The DNA of the CDR3 is TGTGCCAGCAGTTACGGTACAGCGGGGGTTGAGACCCAGTCCTTC. This gives the protein CASSYGTAGVETQSF.

The chain employs TRBV20-1 and TRBJ1-6; TRBD1 is a possible D gene (6 bases). This CDR3 spans 17 amino acids. Per the germline V gene, CDR1 is DFQATT and CDR2 is SNEGSKA (reference sequence). V gave up 0 bases and J gave up 2 bases, with 14 bases separating them. DNA for the CDR3: TGCAGTGCTAGAGAGGGCAGGGGACTTACCTATAATTCACCCCTCCACTTT. The encoded protein is CSAREGRGLTYNSPLHF.

This rearrangement joins TRBV7-2 to TRBJ1-1; no definite D call. The CDR3 is 13 amino acids. The V gene lost 3 bases and the J gene lost 5 bases, with 10 bases spanning the gap. Germline V CDR1 and CDR2: SGHTA, FQGNSA. The DNA of the CDR3 is TGTGCCAGCAGCTTGCCCTTTACGACTGAAGCTTTCTTT. This encodes CASSLPFTTEAFF.

This clonotype was detected a few times. This chain joins TRBV2 and TRBJ2-5; 8 bases line up with TRBD1. J gave up 5 bases and V 5 bases, and 7 bases lay outside the gene matches. This CDR3 has 14 amino acids. The V gene's germline CDR1 is SNHLY and CDR2 FYNNEI. CDR3 amino acids: CASSNSGGAETQYF. The CDR3 nucleotides read TGTGCCAGCAGTAACTCAGGGGGCGCGGAGACCCAGTACTTC.

This clonotype is categorized as medium-sized. CDR3 coding DNA: TGTGCCAGCAGCCAGGTTCAGCGGCAAGAGACCCAGTACTTC. Encoded protein: CASSQVQRQETQYF. This chain connects TRBV4-2 to TRBJ2-5, with TRBD2 as a possible D gene (5 bases). The V gene's germline CDR1 is LGHNA and CDR2 YNFKEQ. V shed 3 bases and J shed 2 bases, with 10 bases lying between them. The CDR3 consists of 14 residues.

V and J are TRBV7-3 and TRBJ2-3; D gene ambiguous. V dropped 3 bases and J dropped 4 bases, with 17 bases sitting between them. This CDR3 is 16 amino acids long. Germline V gene sequence: CDR1 SGHTA, CDR2 FQGTGA. The CDR3 DNA follows: TGTGCCAGCAGCTTTACATACCCCCACGGGCCAGATACGCAGTATTTT. Translated, it gives CASSFTYPHGPDTQYF.

The V and J genes are TRBV10-3 and TRBJ2-5; TRBD2 agrees at 12 bases. This CDR3 is built from 14 residues. Germline trimming cut 6 bases from V and 5 bases from J; bases unmatched to any gene: 4. Germline V lookup: CDR1 ENHRY, CDR2 SYGVKD. The CDR3 bases are TGTGCCATCAGGGAAGGACTAGCGGGGGAGACCCAGTACTTC. Protein: CAIREGLAGETQYF.

As for this clonotype: A single base separates this from a much larger clone, so it may be a read error. Since no conserved phenylalanine or tryptophan closes the CDR3, a read error is the likely cause. The CDR3 DNA is TGTGCCAGCAGCTTTACGGGGGGCTCCTACGAGCAGTACCTC. It codes for CASSFTGGSYEQYL. V usage is TRBV11-2 and J usage is TRBJ2-7, with 7 bases that match TRBD2. Germline lookup yields CDR1 SGHAT and CDR2 FQNNGV. The CDR3 has 14 amino acids. The V gene end was trimmed by 3 bases and the J gene end by 0 bases; junction bases not matched to a gene: 2.

This clonotype is judged medium-sized. This chain links TRBV9 with TRBJ2-4, with no clear D. V dropped 0 bases and J dropped 2 bases, with 9 bases sitting between them. Germline CDR1 and CDR2: SGDLS and YYNGEE. The CDR3 is 15 residues long. CDR3 in DNA: TGTGCCAGCAGCGTAGTTGGTGTGACCAAAAACATTCAGTACTTC. Protein sequence: CASSVVGVTKNIQYF.

The chain combines TRBV14 with TRBJ1-2; D gene uncertain. Germline V gene lookup returns CDR1 SGHDN and CDR2 FVKESK. CDR3 length: 14 amino acids. Trimming cost V 2 bases and J 4 bases, with 11 bases left between them. CDR3 loop: CASSQLTGSYGYTF. DNA of the CDR3: TGTGCCAGCAGCCAATTAACCGGGAGCTATGGCTACACCTTC.

The V call is TRBV6-1, the J call TRBJ2-4; either TRBD1 or TRBD2 may fit D (5 bases each). Germline CDR1 is MNHNS and CDR2 is SASEGT. The length of the CDR3 is 14 residues. Trimming left V 2 bases short and J 6 bases short, with 11 bases between. CDR3 sequence (DNA): TGTGCCAGCAGTGAACCGGGACCGGGAAACATTCAGTACTTC. This gives the protein CASSEPGPGNIQYF.

This clonotype has just a few counts. The gene calls are TRBV2 and TRBJ1-1; the match to TRBD1 covers 8 bases. The V segment lost 7 bases and the J segment 9 bases; nucleotides outside the gene matches: 7. The CDR3 sequence is 12 residues long. Per the germline V gene, CDR1 is SNHLY and CDR2 is FYNNEI. The CDR3, as DNA: TGTGCCAGCAAGGGGACAGGCATCCAAGCTTTCTTT. As protein: CASKGTGIQAFF.

The chain combines TRBV28 with TRBJ1-6; weak D call: TRBD1 (6 bases). V was pared by 6 bases and J by 7 bases, with 16 bases between. CDR3 length equals 15 residues. Per germline, CDR1 MDHEN and CDR2 SYDVKM. The CDR3 reads CASRPGQGRNSPLHF. In DNA form, the CDR3 reads TGTGCCAGCAGGCCCGGGCAGGGGCGCAATTCACCCCTCCACTTT.